A selection of T cell receptor beta chains follows, all from one sample in a study of blood T cell repertoires in COVID-19. Libraries were prepared by immunoSEQ multiplex PCR; TCRdb keeps only in-frame clonotypes and omits some of them. The sample shows 150,000 to 200,000 clones, 82% of them seen only once. Sequenced sample: peripheral blood. Source of these receptors: a woman aged 55-70 years with COVID-19, enrolled during active disease. Both conserved end residues are part of each CDR3. A D gene is named only where the DNA matches it firmly. The size entry is marked missing in some rows and otherwise reads once, few, many or a size class.

CDR3 length: 14; V gene: TRBV6-5; clone size: NA; D gene: TRBD1; J gene: TRBJ1-2; CDR3 protein: CASTISGTGRGYTF; CDR3 DNA: TGTGCCAGCACAATCTCCGGGACAGGGAGAGGCTACACCTTC
CDR3 length: 15; V gene: TRBV7-9; clone size: NA; D gene: TRBD2; J gene: TRBJ2-1; CDR3 protein: CASSQTSGYYNEQFF; CDR3 DNA: TGTGCCAGCAGTCAGACTAGCGGGTACTACAATGAGCAGTTCTTC
CDR3 length: 18; V gene: TRBV6-1; clone size: once; D gene: TRBD2; J gene: TRBJ2-1; CDR3 protein: CASSVPGLAGIRYNEQFF; CDR3 DNA: TGTGCCAGCAGTGTGCCGGGACTAGCGGGAATAAGGTACAATGAGCAGTTCTTC
CDR3 length: 13; V gene: TRBV7-2; clone size: NA; D gene: TRBD1; J gene: TRBJ1-5; CDR3 protein: CASGYRGGQPQHF; CDR3 DNA: TGTGCCAGCGGATACAGGGGTGGCCAGCCCCAGCATTTT
CDR3 length: 12; V gene: TRBV29-1; clone size: once; D gene: TRBD1; J gene: TRBJ1-2; CDR3 protein: CSVEGAGYGYTF; CDR3 DNA: TGCAGCGTGGAGGGGGCTGGGTATGGCTACACCTTC
CDR3 length: 12; V gene: TRBV3-1/TRBV3-2; clone size: NA; D gene: NA; J gene: TRBJ2-5; CDR3 protein: CASSRLGETQYF; CDR3 DNA: TGTGCCAGCAGCAGACTAGGGGAGACCCAGTACTTC
CDR3 length: 13; V gene: TRBV27; clone size: medium-sized; D gene: NA; J gene: TRBJ1-2; CDR3 protein: CASSRGTNYGYTF; CDR3 DNA: TGTGCCAGCAGTCGGGGAACTAACTATGGCTACACCTTC
CDR3 length: 13; V gene: TRBV5-1; clone size: NA; D gene: TRBD1; J gene: TRBJ2-5; CDR3 protein: CASSENRGETQYF; CDR3 DNA: TGCGCCAGCAGCGAAAACAGGGGAGAGACCCAGTACTTC
CDR3 length: 15; V gene: TRBV15; clone size: NA; D gene: NA; J gene: TRBJ2-3; CDR3 protein: CATSRDRGPSDTQYF; CDR3 DNA: TGTGCCACCAGCAGAGACAGGGGCCCCTCCGATACGCAGTATTTT
CDR3 length: 12; V gene: TRBV29-1; clone size: NA; D gene: NA; J gene: TRBJ1-2; CDR3 protein: CSVEGVGIGYTF; CDR3 DNA: TGCAGCGTTGAAGGAGTCGGGATTGGCTACACCTTC
CDR3 length: 15; V gene: TRBV7-2; clone size: NA; D gene: NA; J gene: TRBJ2-3; CDR3 protein: CASSEGGEGTDTQYF; CDR3 DNA: TGTGCCAGCAGCGAAGGGGGAGAAGGCACAGATACGCAGTATTTT
CDR3 length: 14; V gene: TRBV11-3; clone size: once; D gene: NA; J gene: TRBJ2-1; CDR3 protein: CASSLYGPYNEQFF; CDR3 DNA: TGTGCCAGCAGCTTATACGGTCCCTACAATGAGCAGTTCTTC
CDR3 length: 15; V gene: TRBV11-3; clone size: NA; D gene: NA; J gene: TRBJ2-2; CDR3 protein: CASSPGTSATGELFF; CDR3 DNA: TGTGCCAGCAGCCCCGGGACAAGCGCCACCGGGGAGCTGTTTTTT
CDR3 length: 16; V gene: TRBV7-8; clone size: NA; D gene: TRBD1; J gene: TRBJ2-3; CDR3 protein: CASRSRAGTGGGTQYF; CDR3 DNA: TGTGCCAGCAGGTCCCGGGCCGGGACAGGGGGCGGTACGCAGTATTTT
CDR3 length: 16; V gene: TRBV10-3; clone size: NA; D gene: TRBD1; J gene: TRBJ1-3; CDR3 protein: CAIKGDRGDSGNTIYF; CDR3 DNA: TGTGCCATCAAGGGGGACAGGGGGGACTCTGGAAACACCATATATTTT
CDR3 length: 16; V gene: TRBV11-2; clone size: NA; D gene: TRBD2; J gene: TRBJ2-3; CDR3 protein: CASSLSSGAGGPAQYF; CDR3 DNA: TGTGCCAGCAGCTTATCGTCCGGAGCGGGAGGGCCTGCGCAGTATTTT
CDR3 length: 13; V gene: TRBV23-1; clone size: many; D gene: TRBD2; J gene: TRBJ2-1; CDR3 protein: CASAGTSTHEQFF; CDR3 DNA: TGCGCCAGCGCCGGGACTAGCACCCATGAGCAGTTCTTC
CDR3 length: 13; V gene: TRBV12-2; clone size: NA; D gene: NA; J gene: TRBJ2-7; CDR3 protein: CASLSQGDDEQYF; CDR3 DNA: TGTGCAAGTCTCTCACAGGGGGACGACGAGCAGTACTTC
CDR3 length: 16; V gene: TRBV7-9; clone size: NA; D gene: TRBD1; J gene: TRBJ1-3; CDR3 protein: CASSVSGQLSGNTIYF; CDR3 DNA: TGTGCCAGCAGCGTATCGGGACAGCTCTCTGGAAACACCATATATTTT
CDR3 length: 18; V gene: TRBV10-3; clone size: NA; D gene: NA; J gene: TRBJ2-1; CDR3 protein: CAISLLNRLATYGNEQFF; CDR3 DNA: TGTGCCATCAGCCTCCTGAACCGACTGGCGACTTATGGCAATGAGCAGTTCTTC
CDR3 length: 18; V gene: TRBV5-1; clone size: NA; D gene: TRBD2; J gene: TRBJ2-7; CDR3 protein: CASSLGTTPLAVLGEQYF; CDR3 DNA: TGCGCCAGCAGCTTGGGGACAACACCCCTAGCGGTCCTGGGGGAGCAGTACTTC
CDR3 length: 19; V gene: TRBV14; clone size: NA; D gene: TRBD2; J gene: TRBJ2-1; CDR3 protein: CASSQVSQGSLAALNEQFF; CDR3 DNA: TGTGCCAGCAGCCAAGTCTCCCAGGGTAGTCTAGCGGCTCTCAATGAGCAGTTCTTC
CDR3 length: 17; V gene: TRBV9; clone size: once; D gene: NA; J gene: TRBJ1-2; CDR3 protein: CASSPAGVIGALDGYTF; CDR3 DNA: TGTGCCAGCAGCCCAGCGGGGGTGATAGGGGCATTAGATGGCTACACCTTC
CDR3 length: 16; V gene: TRBV11-1; clone size: NA; D gene: TRBD1; J gene: TRBJ2-5; CDR3 protein: CASSFGQGAGLETQYF; CDR3 DNA: TGTGCCAGCAGCTTTGGACAGGGGGCGGGATTAGAGACCCAGTACTTC